This is a list of T cell receptor beta chains from one sample in a study of CD8+ T cells in alopecia areata. The assay was immunoSEQ multiplex PCR, and TCRdb's table has in-frame clones only and misses some. The table includes under 250,000 clones, around 62% detected once. Sequences were derived from CD4+ T cells sorted from blood, sampled at week 0. The receptors derive from a human donor with alopecia areata. CDR3s include the opening cysteine and the closing phenylalanine or tryptophan. A D gene is named only where the DNA matches it firmly. Only part of the rows carry a size: once, few, many, or a class if the clone is expanded.

cdr3_length,d_call,j_call,clone_size,v_call,cdr3_nt,cdr3_aa
15,TRBD1,TRBJ1-2,few,TRBV27,TGTGCCAGCACCTGGACAGGCGCCGCCAACTATGGCTACACCTTC,CASTWTGAANYGYTF
13,.,TRBJ2-1,.,TRBV7-9,TGTGCCGGCTCCCGGGGCAACAACAATGAGCAGTTCTTC,CAGSRGNNNEQFF
14,.,TRBJ2-1,.,TRBV7-9,TGTGCCAGCAGCTTTGGTTCGGTCGCCAATGAGCAGTTCTTC,CASSFGSVANEQFF
13,.,TRBJ1-1,few,TRBV7-6,TGTGCCAGCAGCTTAGCGAGGGGCACTGAAGCTTTCTTT,CASSLARGTEAFF
13,.,TRBJ1-5,.,TRBV12-5,TGTGCTAGTGGTTTTTATAGCAATCAGCCCCAGCATTTT,CASGFYSNQPQHF
13,.,TRBJ1-1,few,TRBV14,TGTGCCAGCAGCTCCCGACAGGTCCTCCGAGCTTTCTTT,CASSSRQVLRAFF
11,.,TRBJ1-6,.,TRBV20-1,TGCAGTGCTGTTGACGGAATGGGCCTCCACTTT,CSAVDGMGLHF
15,.,TRBJ1-2,.,TRBV6-6,TGTGCCAGCAGCCACCGGGGGCGCGGGGAGGATGGCTACACCTTC,CASSHRGRGEDGYTF
13,.,TRBJ2-3,few,TRBV7-9,TGTGCCAGCAGCCTAGGGACCACAGATACGCAGTATTTT,CASSLGTTDTQYF
13,TRBD1,TRBJ2-5,.,TRBV29-1,TGCAGCGCCTACCGGGACAGCCAAGAGACCCAGTACTTC,CSAYRDSQETQYF
13,.,TRBJ2-1,.,TRBV29-1,TGCAGCGTTGCTAAAAGCTCCTACAATGAGCAGTTCTTC,CSVAKSSYNEQFF
16,.,TRBJ1-4,.,TRBV4-2,TGTGCCAGCAGCCAAGATCTCCGGGGGTTTAATGAAAAACTGTTTTTT,CASSQDLRGFNEKLFF
11,.,TRBJ2-2,few,TRBV11-2,TGTGCCAGCAGCGCACTCGGGGAGCTGTTTTTT,CASSALGELFF
14,.,TRBJ1-5,few,TRBV15,TGTGCCACCAGCAGAGGTCCAGGAAATCAGCCCCAGCATTTT,CATSRGPGNQPQHF
11,.,TRBJ1-1,.,TRBV30,TGTGCCTGGAGTCGTGAAGCTGAAGCTTTCTTT,CAWSREAEAFF
14,.,TRBJ2-3,.,TRBV5-6,TGTGCCAGCAGCTTGTTGCAGGGCCCAGATACGCAGTATTTT,CASSLLQGPDTQYF
17,TRBD1,TRBJ2-6,.,TRBV7-9,TGTGCCAGCAGTTTCCGGACAGGGCGCTCTGGGGCCAACGTCCTGACTTTC,CASSFRTGRSGANVLTF
12,.,TRBJ1-2,few,TRBV5-1,TGCGCCAGCAGCAGCGACAGGTTAGGCTACACCTTC,CASSSDRLGYTF
14,.,TRBJ2-5,.,TRBV9,TGTGCCAGCAGCGTATCTGCTATCCAAGAGACCCAGTACTTC,CASSVSAIQETQYF
15,TRBD1,TRBJ2-7,.,TRBV5-1,TGCGCCAGCAGCTTCTCCGGGACAGGGAAGCACGAGCAGTACTTC,CASSFSGTGKHEQYF
17,TRBD2,TRBJ2-3,few,TRBV11-2,TGTGCCAGCAGCTTAGGACTAGCGGGGGACTACACAGATACGCAGTATTTT,CASSLGLAGDYTDTQYF
11,.,TRBJ1-2,once,TRBV29-1,TGCAGCGTTGGGGGGGCGTATGGCTACACCTTC,CSVGGAYGYTF
14,.,TRBJ1-3,.,TRBV9,TGTGCCAGCAGCCAACAGGGCACTGGAAACACCATATATTTT,CASSQQGTGNTIYF
13,TRBD1,TRBJ2-2,.,TRBV10-3,TGTGCCATCAGGGGGACAGACACCGGGGAGCTGTTTTTT,CAIRGTDTGELFF
14,.,TRBJ2-1,once,TRBV4-2,TGTGCCAGCAGCCAGGACGCAGGGTACAATGAGCAGTTCTTC,CASSQDAGYNEQFF
16,.,TRBJ2-3,.,TRBV4-2,TGTGCCAGCAGCCAAGAGTCGACGGCGGTCCCAGATACGCAGTATTTT,CASSQESTAVPDTQYF
12,.,TRBJ2-5,few,TRBV29-1,TGCAGCGTTGACAGGGAAAGGGAGACCCAGTACTTC,CSVDRERETQYF
11,.,TRBJ1-2,.,TRBV29-1,TGCAGCGTTGAGTCTAACTATGGCTACACCTTC,CSVESNYGYTF
14,.,TRBJ2-7,few,TRBV30,TGTGCCTGGAGGGAGGGAAGGCCGTCCTACGAGCAGTACTTC,CAWREGRPSYEQYF
14,.,TRBJ1-4,few,TRBV7-2,TGTGCCAGCAGATTACAGGGTGGCGTTGAAAAACTGTTTTTT,CASRLQGGVEKLFF
13,.,TRBJ2-5,.,TRBV29-1,TGCAGCGTTGCACTACAGTACCAAGAGACCCAGTACTTC,CSVALQYQETQYF
14,TRBD1,TRBJ2-1,.,TRBV11-2,TGTGCCAGCAGCCGACAGGGCAGGGGGAATGAGCAGTTCTTC,CASSRQGRGNEQFF
13,.,TRBJ1-5,.,TRBV23-1,TGCGCCAGCAGTCGCGGGGAAGGCGGGCCCCAGCATTTT,CASSRGEGGPQHF
18,.,TRBJ1-2,.,TRBV4-1,TGCGCCAGCAGCCAACCTATCCCCAGGAGGGGGAGTGACTATGGCTTCACCTTC,CASSQPIPRRGSDYGFTF
13,.,TRBJ1-4,.,TRBV5-1,TGCGCCAGCAGCTCCCACATGGGTGAAAAACTGTTTTTT,CASSSHMGEKLFF
13,.,TRBJ2-5,.,TRBV11-2,TGTGCCAGCAGCTTAGGGGGACAAGAGACCCAGTACTTC,CASSLGGQETQYF
12,.,TRBJ2-7,.,TRBV2,TGTGCCAGCAGTGTGAGAGTTTACGAGCAGTACTTC,CASSVRVYEQYF
13,.,TRBJ1-2,few,TRBV30,TGTGCCTGGAGTGTATCGTCTAACTATGGCTACACCTTC,CAWSVSSNYGYTF
14,.,TRBJ2-7,.,TRBV7-2,TGTGCCAGTCTTTTGCAGGGCAGTGCCTACGAGCAGTACTTC,CASLLQGSAYEQYF
13,TRBD1,TRBJ1-1,.,TRBV4-1,TGCGCCAGCTCCCAAACAGGGGGCCCGAAAGCTTTCTTT,CASSQTGGPKAFF
14,.,TRBJ1-2,.,TRBV2,TGTGCCAGCAGTGAAGTACAGGGAGGCCTTGGCTACACCTTC,CASSEVQGGLGYTF
14,.,TRBJ2-4,once,TRBV5-6,TGTGCCAGCAGCTTGCAGGGGGGCAAAAACATTCAGTACTTC,CASSLQGGKNIQYF
15,TRBD1,TRBJ1-1,once,TRBV6-1,TGTGCCAGCAGGACGGGGACAGGGGCGAACACTGAAGCTTTCTTT,CASRTGTGANTEAFF
13,.,TRBJ2-7,many,TRBV7-2,TGTGCCAGCAGCTTAGGCCGGTACTACGAGCAGTACTTC,CASSLGRYYEQYF
15,TRBD1,TRBJ2-2,.,TRBV6-5,TGTGCCAGCACTCCGGGACAGCCGAACACCGGGGAGCTGTTTTTT,CASTPGQPNTGELFF
13,.,TRBJ1-5,.,TRBV7-9,TGTGCCAGCAGCCGGGACAGCAATCAGCCCCAGCATTTT,CASSRDSNQPQHF
14,.,TRBJ1-2,.,TRBV29-1,TGCAGCGTTGATTCGGATGCGGCTAACTATGGCTACACCTTC,CSVDSDAANYGYTF
16,.,TRBJ1-2,few,TRBV7-9,TGTGCCAGCAGCCCAAGCGGGGGACGGCAATTCTATGGCTACACCTTC,CASSPSGGRQFYGYTF
15,.,TRBJ2-4,.,TRBV18,TGTGCCAGCTCACCACGGGGGCTAGCCAAAAACATTCAGTACTTC,CASSPRGLAKNIQYF
14,.,TRBJ2-7,few,TRBV4-1,TGCGCCAGCAGCCAAGTGGGGGGCTCCTACGAGCAGTACTTC,CASSQVGGSYEQYF
14,TRBD2,TRBJ2-7,.,TRBV2,TGTGCCAGCAGGGGACTAGCGGGATACGACGAGCAGTACTTC,CASRGLAGYDEQYF
15,.,TRBJ2-3,.,TRBV7-9,TGTGCCAGCAGCCCTCATGGAGGGAGCACAGATACGCAGTATTTT,CASSPHGGSTDTQYF
18,.,TRBJ1-6,.,TRBV4-1,TGCGCCAGCAGCCAAGGGAAAAAGGGAGTATCGGGGGGTTCACCCCTCCACTTT,CASSQGKKGVSGGSPLHF
14,.,TRBJ1-5,few,TRBV6-1,TGTGCCAGCAGCCGCCTGTTTGGCAATCAGCCCCAGCATTTT,CASSRLFGNQPQHF
15,TRBD1,TRBJ1-5,.,TRBV30,TGTGCCTGGAGTGCCCGGACAGGGACCATTGGGACCCAGCATTTT,CAWSARTGTIGTQHF